This T cell receptor (beta chain) was sequenced for a study of cytomegalovirus exposure and HLA in healthy donors. The PCR contained 60 Vbeta and 13 Jbeta primers. TCRdb keeps only in-frame clones here, not all; method: immunoSEQ multiplex PCR. Of under 200,000 clones listed, roughly 79% are singletons. Healthy bone marrow donors made up the cohort. Germline-derived CDR1 and CDR2 are SGHDT and YYEEEE. The CDR3 extends over 17 amino acids. This sequence was found in a man between 25 and 39 years old in good health and CMV-seronegative. The V and J genes are TRBV5-6 and TRBJ2-5, with 8 bases aligning to TRBD1. The last part of the DNA fits TRBJ2-7 better; the J call may be wrong. Sequencing was performed on PBMCs. CDR3 protein: CASSPNSGGAGSYEQYF. The CDR3, as DNA: TGTGCCAGCAGCCCAAATTCAGGGGGCGCGGGGTCCTACGAGCAGTACTTC.